These T cell receptor beta chains were read from a single sample in a study of blood T cells in healthy people across ages. Each CDR3 protein gets one entry after TCRdb re-called the 5' RACE reads with MiXCR. The table records hundreds of thousands of distinct CDR3 sequences, 44% of them present only once. Sequenced sample: blood. Receptors were obtained from a man between 60 and 75 years old in good health. Both conserved end residues are part of each CDR3. D genes are given only for firm matches. Clone size appears in some rows only: once, few, many, or a class for an expanded clone.

j_call	v_call	clone_size	d_call	cdr3_nt	cdr3_aa
TRBJ2-3	TRBV5-1	-	-	TGCGCCAGCAGCTTAACTACATCAGGGGCGGGCAAGGATACGCAGTATTTT	CASSLTTSGAGKDTQYF
TRBJ2-2	TRBV7-2	-	-	TGTGCCAGCAGGGGGCAGAACACCGGGGAGCTGTTTTTT	CASRGQNTGELFF
TRBJ2-1	TRBV7-9	few	TRBD2	TGTGCCAGCAGCCCATCTAGACTAGCGGGGACCTACAATGAGCAGTTCTTC	CASSPSRLAGTYNEQFF
TRBJ2-7	TRBV20-1	-	-	TGCAGTGCTAGTAATTCCAGGAGCTCCTACAATGAGCAGTACTTC	CSASNSRSSYNEQYF
TRBJ2-5	TRBV20-1	-	-	TGCAGTGCTAGAGAGGGGGGTGGGGAGACCCAGTACTTC	CSAREGGGETQYF
TRBJ2-4	TRBV7-2	-	-	TGTGCCAGCAGCTGGTCCGGGCAGGAAAAAAACATTCAGTACTTC	CASSWSGQEKNIQYF
TRBJ2-1	TRBV19	-	TRBD2	TGTGCCAGTAGTACACAGTCTAGCGGGACAGACAATGAGCAGTTCTTC	CASSTQSSGTDNEQFF
TRBJ2-7	TRBV10-3	-	-	TGTGCCATCAGTGAAGTGGGGGGTTCCTACGAGCAGTACTTC	CAISEVGGSYEQYF
TRBJ1-6	TRBV6-2/TRBV6-3	-	-	TGTGCCAGCAGTTACTCGAAGGGGATGGGAGGAGAGCTGCATTCACCCCTCCACTTT	CASSYSKGMGGELHSPLHF
TRBJ2-1	TRBV6-1	few	TRBD1	TGTGCCAGCAGAAACGGACAGGAGACCTACAATGAGCAGTTCTTC	CASRNGQETYNEQFF
TRBJ2-1	TRBV7-2	-	-	TGTGCCAGCAGCTTACTGGGTGGGGCAAACCAGGATGAGCAGTTCTTC	CASSLLGGANQDEQFF
TRBJ1-5	TRBV2	-	-	TGTGCCAGCAGTTCCGGCAGGGTGAATCAGCCCCAGCATTTT	CASSSGRVNQPQHF
TRBJ1-2	TRBV6-1	few	-	TGTGCCACAGCTACTGGGGAAGGACTGTCGTATGGCTACACCTTC	CATATGEGLSYGYTF
TRBJ2-1	TRBV7-2	-	-	TGTGCCAGCAGCTTACCGGAAGGGAGAGGGAGAAACGATGAGCAGTTCTTC	CASSLPEGRGRNDEQFF
TRBJ2-4	TRBV4-1	medium-sized	-	TGCGCCAGCAGCCAAGATAGGAACCGGGACATTCAGTACTTC	CASSQDRNRDIQYF
TRBJ2-5	TRBV18	-	-	TGTGCCAGCTCACCACCGTTGACAGGATATCAAGAGACCCAGTACTTC	CASSPPLTGYQETQYF
TRBJ1-1	TRBV5-1	-	-	TGCGCCAGCAGCTTGATAAGCGAGTCGACTGAAGCTTTCTTT	CASSLISESTEAFF
TRBJ2-3	TRBV9	-	TRBD2	TGTGCCAGCAGCGCTAGCGGGGGGCTAGATACGCAGTATTTT	CASSASGGLDTQYF
TRBJ1-2	TRBV29-1	many	-	TGCAGCGTTGGCGGGACTAGCTACTCTGGCTACACCTTC	CSVGGTSYSGYTF
TRBJ2-4	TRBV15	-	TRBD1	TGTGCCACCAGTCCCGGGACAGGGGAAAACTACGTGCAGTACTTC	CATSPGTGENYVQYF
TRBJ2-7	TRBV4-1	-	-	TGCGCCAGCAGCCAAGGGAGGGACCCCCCCTACTACGAGCAGTACTTC	CASSQGRDPPYYEQYF
TRBJ1-2	TRBV5-5	many	-	TGCGCCAGCAGCCTATCCGGGGAATATGGCTACACCTTC	CASSLSGEYGYTF
TRBJ2-1	TRBV25-1	-	TRBD2	TGTGCCAGCAGTAGGGGAGGAGCGGGGCTCAATGAGCAGTTCTTC	CASSRGGAGLNEQFF
TRBJ2-7	TRBV5-1	-	TRBD1	TGCGCCAGCAGCTTGGTGTCGGGCGAGGGGGCCGACGAGCAGTACTTC	CASSLVSGEGADEQYF
TRBJ1-4	TRBV28	few	-	TGTGCCAGCAGTTTATCCACCGGGCTTAATGAAAAACTGTTTTTT	CASSLSTGLNEKLFF
TRBJ1-2	TRBV20-1	few	-	TGCAGTGCTAGAGAATCAGGAGGATATGGCTACACCTTC	CSARESGGYGYTF
TRBJ2-3	TRBV30	-	TRBD2	TGTGCCTGGAGCAAGGGCGGGGGTGCAGATACGCAGTATTTT	CAWSKGGGADTQYF
TRBJ2-7	TRBV5-1	few	TRBD1	TGCGCCAGCAGCTTGTGGGGGATGGGGACAGGGGACTACGAGCAGTACTTC	CASSLWGMGTGDYEQYF
TRBJ2-5	TRBV30	-	-	TGTGCCTGGAGTGTTAAAGGGGTTTGGACCCAGTACTTC	CAWSVKGVWTQYF
TRBJ1-2	TRBV29-1	many	-	TGCAGCGTTGACGGCTACACCTTC	CSVDGYTF
TRBJ2-3	TRBV2	few	-	TGTGCCAGCAGTGATCGGACCGGGAGAACAGATACGCAGTATTTT	CASSDRTGRTDTQYF
TRBJ1-1	TRBV29-1	few	-	TGCAGTGGTCGGGGGGGGACTGAAGCTTTCTTT	CSGRGGTEAFF
TRBJ2-7	TRBV12-3/TRBV12-4	few	TRBD2	TGTGCCAGCAGACCTAGCGGGGGGGCCTTCGAGCAGTACTTC	CASRPSGGAFEQYF
TRBJ2-3	TRBV7-2	few	-	TGTGCCAGCAGCTTAATACTACGGGGGCGGGGCACAGATACGCAGTATTTT	CASSLILRGRGTDTQYF
TRBJ2-1	TRBV4-3	many	TRBD2	TGCGCCAGCAGCCAAGGGGCTCGGGGACTAGCGGTTTCCAATGAGCAGTTCTTC	CASSQGARGLAVSNEQFF
TRBJ2-3	TRBV6-1	few	TRBD2	TGTGCCAGCAGTGAACTAGCGGGGGGGCCAGATACGCAGTATTTT	CASSELAGGPDTQYF
TRBJ1-6	TRBV14	-	TRBD1	TGTGCCAGCAGCCCCAGGACAGGGCAGTACAATTCACCCCTCCACTTT	CASSPRTGQYNSPLHF
TRBJ2-7	TRBV20-1	-	-	TGCAGTGCTAGAGAGGGACCGCTTCAAGAGCAGTACTTC	CSAREGPLQEQYF
TRBJ2-1	TRBV13	once	TRBD1	TGTGCCAGCAGCCGCCGGGACAGCCGCTACGAGCAGTTCTTC	CASSRRDSRYEQFF
TRBJ1-4	TRBV11-3	-	-	TGTGCCAGCAGCCGACAGGATAGCGAAAAACTGTTTTTT	CASSRQDSEKLFF
TRBJ2-5	TRBV10-3	-	-	TGTGCCATCAGTGAGTCCGGGCGGCAAGAGACCCAGTACTTC	CAISESGRQETQYF
TRBJ1-1	TRBV7-2	-	TRBD1	TGTGCCAGCAGCCCAGGACAGGTCACGAACACTGAAGTTTTCTTT	CASSPGQVTNTEVFF
TRBJ2-1	TRBV5-1	-	TRBD2	TGCGCCAGCAGCTTGGCCGTTGCGGGGGTTAATGAGCAGTTCTTC	CASSLAVAGVNEQFF
TRBJ2-4	TRBV28	few	-	TGTGCCAGCAGTGAACGGACAGGGAGGGGAAACATTCAGTACTTC	CASSERTGRGNIQYF
TRBJ2-1	TRBV20-1	few	TRBD1	TGCAGTGCCCGCGGACAGGTTAGGGATGAGCAGTTCTTC	CSARGQVRDEQFF
TRBJ1-1	TRBV20-1	-	-	TGCAGTGCTAGAGATCGGGGTTGGGACACTGAAGCTTTCTTT	CSARDRGWDTEAFF
TRBJ2-6	TRBV12-3/TRBV12-4	-	-	TGTGCCAGCATAAAGTCCGGGCTGGGGGCCAACGTCCTGACTTTC	CASIKSGLGANVLTF